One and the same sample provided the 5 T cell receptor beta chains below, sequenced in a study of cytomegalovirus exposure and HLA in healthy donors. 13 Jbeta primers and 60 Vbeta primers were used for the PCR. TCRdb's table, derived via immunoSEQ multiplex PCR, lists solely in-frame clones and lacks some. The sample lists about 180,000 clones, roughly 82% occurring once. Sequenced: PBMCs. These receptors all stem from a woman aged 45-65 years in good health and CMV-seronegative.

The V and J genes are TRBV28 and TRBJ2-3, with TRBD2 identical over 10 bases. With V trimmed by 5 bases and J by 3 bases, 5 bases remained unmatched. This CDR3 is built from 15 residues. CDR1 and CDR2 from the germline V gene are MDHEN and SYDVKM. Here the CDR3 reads CASSVTSGSTDTQYF. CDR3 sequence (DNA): TGTGCCAGCAGTGTGACTAGCGGGTCGACAGATACGCAGTATTTT.

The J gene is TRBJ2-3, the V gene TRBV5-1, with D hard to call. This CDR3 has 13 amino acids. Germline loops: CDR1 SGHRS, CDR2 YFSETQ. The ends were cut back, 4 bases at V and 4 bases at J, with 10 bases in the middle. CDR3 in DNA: TGCGCCAGCAGCAGAGGTCGGGCAGATACGCAGTATTTT. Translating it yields CASSRGRADTQYF.

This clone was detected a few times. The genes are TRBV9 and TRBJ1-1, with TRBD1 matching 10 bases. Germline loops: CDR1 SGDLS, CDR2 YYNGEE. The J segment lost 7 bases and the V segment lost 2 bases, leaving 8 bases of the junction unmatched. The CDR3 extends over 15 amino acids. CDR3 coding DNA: TGTGCCAGCAGCGTTGGGACAGGGGCTTACTTTGAAGCTTTCTTT. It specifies CASSVGTGAYFEAFF.

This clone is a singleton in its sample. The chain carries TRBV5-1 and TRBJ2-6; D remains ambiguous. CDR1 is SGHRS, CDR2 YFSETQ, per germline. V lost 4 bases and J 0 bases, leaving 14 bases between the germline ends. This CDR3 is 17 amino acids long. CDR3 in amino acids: CASSPGLFSSGANVLTF. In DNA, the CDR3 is TGCGCCAGCAGCCCTGGGCTATTTTCCTCTGGGGCCAACGTCCTGACTTTC.

The CDR3 bases are TGTGCCAGCAGCTCTGAGATTTGGGAGACCCAGTACTTC. Translation: CASSSEIWETQYF. V usage is TRBV7-9 and J usage is TRBJ2-5; the D is unclear. The ends were cut back, 4 bases at V and 5 bases at J, with 11 bases in the middle. The CDR3 length is 13 residues. Germline V lookup: CDR1 SEHNR, CDR2 FQNEAQ (reference sequence).